This T cell receptor (beta chain) was captured in a study of T cells after yellow fever vaccination. Study-wide results and caveats: A small share of clonotypes appeared in both CD4 and CD8 compartments.

The germline V and J ends were trimmed by 8 bases and 6 bases, with 17 bases remaining between them. The CDR3 length is 14 residues. CDR1 MNHEY and CDR2 SVGEGT come from the germline V gene. For TCR, cDNA came from 5'RACE template switching, which added a universal primer site and UMIs. TCRdb fed the 5' RACE reads into MiXCR, producing one record per CDR3 protein. This sample carries over 200,000 distinct CDR3 sequences, approximately 6.8% of them seen once, and the ten largest clones take more than 1%. Worth noting for this clonotype: As yet, its antigen is unknown.

This receptor was identified in a man aged 25-45 years who received the YFV17D yellow fever vaccine. The sample here was CD4+ T cells sorted from PBMCs, taken on the day of the yellow fever booster vaccination. This chain uses TRBV6-2 or TRBV6-3 with TRBJ2-1; tentatively, D is TRBD2 (5 bases). The CDR3 sequence is CASSTGGLINEQFF. In DNA form, the CDR3 reads TGTGCCAGCTCTACGGGCGGGTTAATCAATGAGCAGTTCTTC.